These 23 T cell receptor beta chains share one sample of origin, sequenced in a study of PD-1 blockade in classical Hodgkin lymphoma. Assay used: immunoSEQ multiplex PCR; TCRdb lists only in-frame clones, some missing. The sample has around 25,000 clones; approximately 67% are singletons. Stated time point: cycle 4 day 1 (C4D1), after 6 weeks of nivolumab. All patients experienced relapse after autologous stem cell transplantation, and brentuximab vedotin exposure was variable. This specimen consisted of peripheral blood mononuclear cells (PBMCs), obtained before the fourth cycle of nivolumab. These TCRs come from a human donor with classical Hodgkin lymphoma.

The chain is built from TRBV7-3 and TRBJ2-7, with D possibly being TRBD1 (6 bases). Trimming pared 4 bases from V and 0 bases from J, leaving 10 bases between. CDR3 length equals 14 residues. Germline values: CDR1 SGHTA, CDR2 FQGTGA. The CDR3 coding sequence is TGTGCCAGCAGCTACGGACAGCCCTCCTACGAGCAGTACTTC. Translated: CASSYGQPSYEQYF. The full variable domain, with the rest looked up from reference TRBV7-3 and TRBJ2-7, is GAGVSQTPSNKVTEKGKYVELRCDPISGHTALYWYRQSLGQGPEFLIYFQGTGAADDSGLPNDRFFAVRPEGSVSTLKIQRTERGDSAVYLCASSYGQPSYEQYFGPGTRLTVT.

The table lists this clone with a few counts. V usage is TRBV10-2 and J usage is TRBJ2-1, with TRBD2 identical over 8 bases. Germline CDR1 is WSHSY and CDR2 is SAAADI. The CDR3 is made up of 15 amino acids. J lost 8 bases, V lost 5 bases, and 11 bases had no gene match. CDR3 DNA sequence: TGCGCCAGCAGTACAGCGGGGGCCGGGAAGGATGAGCAGTTCTTC. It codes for CASSTAGAGKDEQFF.

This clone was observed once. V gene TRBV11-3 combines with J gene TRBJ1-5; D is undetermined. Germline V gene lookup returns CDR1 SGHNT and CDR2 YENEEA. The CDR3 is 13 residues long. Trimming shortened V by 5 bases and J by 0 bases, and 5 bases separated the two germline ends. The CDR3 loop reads CASSLYSNQPQHF. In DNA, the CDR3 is TGTGCCAGCAGCCTCTATAGCAATCAGCCCCAGCATTTT.

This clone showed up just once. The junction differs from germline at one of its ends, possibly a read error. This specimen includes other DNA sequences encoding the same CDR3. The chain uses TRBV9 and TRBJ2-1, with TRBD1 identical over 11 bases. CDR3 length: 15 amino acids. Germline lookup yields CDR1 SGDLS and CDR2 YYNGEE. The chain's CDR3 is CASSLYYRTGGEQFF. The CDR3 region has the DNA TGCGCCAGCAGCCTCTATTATCGGACAGGGGGCGAGCAGTTCTTC.

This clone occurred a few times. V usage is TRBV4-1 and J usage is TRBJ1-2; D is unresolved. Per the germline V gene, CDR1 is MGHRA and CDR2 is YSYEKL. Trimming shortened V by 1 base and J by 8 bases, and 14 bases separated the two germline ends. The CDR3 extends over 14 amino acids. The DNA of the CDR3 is TGCGCCAGCAGCCAAGTGGATCCCGATGGAGGCTACACCTTC. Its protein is CASSQVDPDGGYTF.

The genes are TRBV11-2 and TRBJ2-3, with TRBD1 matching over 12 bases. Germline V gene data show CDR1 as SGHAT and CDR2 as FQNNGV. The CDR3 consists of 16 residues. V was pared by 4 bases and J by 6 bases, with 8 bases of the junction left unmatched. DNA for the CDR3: TGTGCCAGCAGCTCTTATAAGGGACAGGGGGCCGATACGCAGTATTTT. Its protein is CASSSYKGQGADTQYF.

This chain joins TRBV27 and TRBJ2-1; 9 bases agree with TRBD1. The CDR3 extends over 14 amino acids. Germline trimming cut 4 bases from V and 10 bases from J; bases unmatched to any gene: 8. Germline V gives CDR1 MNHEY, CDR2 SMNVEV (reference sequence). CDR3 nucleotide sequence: TGTGCCAGCAGTTCTATACAGGGGGCTAGGGAGCAGTTCTTC. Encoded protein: CASSSIQGAREQFF.

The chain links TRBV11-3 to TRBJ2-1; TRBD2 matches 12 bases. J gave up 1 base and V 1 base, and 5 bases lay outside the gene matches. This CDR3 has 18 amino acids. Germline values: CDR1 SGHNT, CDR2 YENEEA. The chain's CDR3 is CASSLGLAGADSYNEQFF. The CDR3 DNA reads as TGTGCCAGCAGCTTAGGACTAGCGGGGGCGGATTCCTACAATGAGCAGTTCTTC.

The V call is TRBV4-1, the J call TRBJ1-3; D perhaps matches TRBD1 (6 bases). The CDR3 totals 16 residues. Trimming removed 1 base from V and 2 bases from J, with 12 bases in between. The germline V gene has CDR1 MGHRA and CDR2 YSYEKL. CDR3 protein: CASSQGDTVAGNTIYF. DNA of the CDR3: TGCGCCAGCAGCCAAGGGGACACAGTCGCTGGAAACACCATATATTTT.

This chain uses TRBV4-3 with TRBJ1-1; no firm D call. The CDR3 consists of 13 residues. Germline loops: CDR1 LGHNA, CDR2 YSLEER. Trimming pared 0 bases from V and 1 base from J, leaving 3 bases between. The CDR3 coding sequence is TGCGCCAGCAGCCAAGAGTGGAACACTGAAGCTTTCTTT. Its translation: CASSQEWNTEAFF.

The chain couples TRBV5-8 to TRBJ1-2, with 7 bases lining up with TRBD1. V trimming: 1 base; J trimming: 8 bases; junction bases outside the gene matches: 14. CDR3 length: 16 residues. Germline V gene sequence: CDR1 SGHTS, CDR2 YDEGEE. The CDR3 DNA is TGTGCCAGCAGCTTGACCGGGACAGAGGTTTTCGGGGGCTACACCTTC. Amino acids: CASSLTGTEVFGGYTF.

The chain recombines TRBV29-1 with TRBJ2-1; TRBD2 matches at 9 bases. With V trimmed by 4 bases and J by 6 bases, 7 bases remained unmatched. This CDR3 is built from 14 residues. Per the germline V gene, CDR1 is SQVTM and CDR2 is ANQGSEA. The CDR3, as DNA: TGCAGCGTTGGAGGCGCGGGGGGGTCCAATGAGCAGTTCTTC. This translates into CSVGGAGGSNEQFF.

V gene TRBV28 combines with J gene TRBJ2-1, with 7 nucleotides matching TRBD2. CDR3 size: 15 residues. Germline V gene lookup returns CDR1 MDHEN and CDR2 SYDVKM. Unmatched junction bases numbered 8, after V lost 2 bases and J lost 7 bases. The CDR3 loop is CASSLRGLGGNEQFF. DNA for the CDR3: TGTGCCAGCAGTTTACGCGGACTGGGGGGGAATGAGCAGTTCTTC. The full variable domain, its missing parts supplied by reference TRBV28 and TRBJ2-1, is DVKVTQSSRYLVKRTGEKVFLECVQDMDHENMFWYRQDPGLGLRLIYFSYDVKMKEKGDIPEGYSVSREKKERFSLILESASTNQTSMYLCASSLRGLGGNEQFFGPGTRLTVL.

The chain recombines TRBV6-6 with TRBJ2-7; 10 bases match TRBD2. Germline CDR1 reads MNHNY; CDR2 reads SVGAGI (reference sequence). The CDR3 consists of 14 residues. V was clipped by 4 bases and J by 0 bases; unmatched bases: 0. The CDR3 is CASSSSGGSYEQYF. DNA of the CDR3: TGTGCCAGCAGTTCTAGCGGGGGCTCCTACGAGCAGTACTTC.

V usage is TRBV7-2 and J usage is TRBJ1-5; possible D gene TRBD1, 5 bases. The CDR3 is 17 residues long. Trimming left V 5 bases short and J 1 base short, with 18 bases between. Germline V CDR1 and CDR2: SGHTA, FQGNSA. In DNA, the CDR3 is TGTGCCAGCAGCCAGAGAGGGGCCGGGGAGAGCAATCAGCCCCAGCATTTT. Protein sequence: CASSQRGAGESNQPQHF.

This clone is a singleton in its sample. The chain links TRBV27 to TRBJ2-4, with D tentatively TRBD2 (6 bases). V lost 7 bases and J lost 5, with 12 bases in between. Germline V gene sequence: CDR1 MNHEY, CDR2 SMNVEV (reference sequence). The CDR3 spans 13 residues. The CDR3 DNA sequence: TGTGCCAGCATAGGAGGGTACCAAAACATTCAGTACTTC. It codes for CASIGGYQNIQYF.

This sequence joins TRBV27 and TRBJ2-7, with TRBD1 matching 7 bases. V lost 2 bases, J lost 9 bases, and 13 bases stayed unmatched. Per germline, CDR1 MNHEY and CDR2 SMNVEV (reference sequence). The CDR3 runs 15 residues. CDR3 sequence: CASSLISTGVNGQYF. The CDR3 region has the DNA TGTGCCAGCAGTTTAATCTCTACAGGGGTCAACGGGCAGTACTTC.

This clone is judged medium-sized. The CDR3 DNA follows: TGTGCCAGCAGCTTAGATACAGCCCAAGAGACCCAGTACTTC. Protein: CASSLDTAQETQYF. The chain is built from TRBV7-2 and TRBJ2-5; D unresolved. Germline V lookup: CDR1 SGHTA, CDR2 FQGNSA. This CDR3 comprises 14 residues. V was cut by 1 base and J by 1 base, with 7 bases left in between.

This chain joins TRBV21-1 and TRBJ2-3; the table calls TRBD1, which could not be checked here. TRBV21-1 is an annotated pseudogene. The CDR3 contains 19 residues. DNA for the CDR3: TGTGCCAGCAGCAAAATCGATCGGACAGGGCCTGAGGTCACAGATACGCAGTATTTT. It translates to CASSKIDRTGPEVTDTQYF.

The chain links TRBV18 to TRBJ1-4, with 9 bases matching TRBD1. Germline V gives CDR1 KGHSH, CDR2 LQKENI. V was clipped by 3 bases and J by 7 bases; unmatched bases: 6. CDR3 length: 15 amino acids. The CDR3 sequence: CASSPVGTGSEKLFF. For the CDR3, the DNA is TGTGCCAGCTCACCCGTCGGGACAGGGTCTGAAAAACTGTTTTTT.

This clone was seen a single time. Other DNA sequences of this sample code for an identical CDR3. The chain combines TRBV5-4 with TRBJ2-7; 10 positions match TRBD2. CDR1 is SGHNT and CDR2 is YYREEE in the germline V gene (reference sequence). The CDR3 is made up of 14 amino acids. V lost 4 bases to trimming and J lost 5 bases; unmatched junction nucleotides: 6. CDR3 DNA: TGTGCCAGCAGCCCTAGCGGGGGATCCGACGAGCAGTACTTC. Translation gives CASSPSGGSDEQYF.

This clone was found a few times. CDR3 loop: CAIPNVEAGLKNSPLHF. As DNA, the CDR3 is TGCGCCATCCCCAATGTGGAAGCGGGACTTAAGAATTCACCCCTCCACTTT. This chain uses TRBV23-1 with TRBJ1-6, with D perhaps matching TRBD1 (5 bases). TRBV23-1 is an open reading frame whose function is uncertain. The CDR3 is 17 amino acids. V lost 10 bases to trimming and J lost 7 bases, with 26 bases between them.

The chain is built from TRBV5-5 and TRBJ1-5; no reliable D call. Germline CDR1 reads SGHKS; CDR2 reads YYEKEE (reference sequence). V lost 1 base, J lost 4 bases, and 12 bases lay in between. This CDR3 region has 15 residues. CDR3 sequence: CASSLTQPLNQPQHF. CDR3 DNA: TGTGCCAGCAGCTTGACCCAGCCACTAAATCAGCCCCAGCATTTT. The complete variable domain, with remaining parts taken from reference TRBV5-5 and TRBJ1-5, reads DAGVTQSPTHLIKTRGQQVTLRCSPISGHKSVSWYQQVLGQGPQFIFQYYEKEERGRGNFPDRFSARQFPNYSSELNVNALLLGDSALYLCASSLTQPLNQPQHFGDGTRLSIL.